These T cell receptor beta chains were read from a single sample in a study of identical twins. TCRdb recomputed calls from the 5' RACE reads with MiXCR, one row per CDR3 protein. The sample includes 250,000 or so distinct CDR3 sequences, roughly 13% seen only once; the top ten take roughly 4%. Separately, the same data were catalogued under a study of yellow fever vaccine responses in identical twins.

Sequencing was done on a sample of memory (CD45RO+) T cells sorted from blood. The receptors shown here come from a woman between 18 and 30 years old in good health. CDR3s include the opening cysteine and the closing phenylalanine or tryptophan. The order of the fields is D gene, clone size, V gene, J gene, CDR3 DNA, CDR3 protein. The D gene is left open where the match is weak. For some rows the clone size is stated as once, few or many, or as a class when expanded; others skip it.

d_call: -
clone_size: -
v_call: TRBV28
j_call: TRBJ1-1
cdr3_nt: TGTGCCAGCAGTTTATACGGGACGAACACTGAAGCTTTCTTT
cdr3_aa: CASSLYGTNTEAFF

d_call: -
clone_size: -
v_call: TRBV4-2
j_call: TRBJ2-3
cdr3_nt: TGTGCCAGCAGCCAAGACCTAGCACATAGCACAGATACGCAGTATTTT
cdr3_aa: CASSQDLAHSTDTQYF

d_call: -
clone_size: -
v_call: TRBV9
j_call: TRBJ2-2
cdr3_nt: TGTGCCAGCAGCGTAGACCCAGGGACCGGGGAGCTGTTTTTT
cdr3_aa: CASSVDPGTGELFF

d_call: -
clone_size: many
v_call: TRBV29-1
j_call: TRBJ2-5
cdr3_nt: TGCAGCGTTGAAGAACCATGGGGCGGGACCCAGTACTTC
cdr3_aa: CSVEEPWGGTQYF

d_call: TRBD1
clone_size: -
v_call: TRBV20-1
j_call: TRBJ1-1
cdr3_nt: TGCAGCTTTAGGACAGGGAACACTGAAGCTTTCTTT
cdr3_aa: CSFRTGNTEAFF

d_call: TRBD2
clone_size: few
v_call: TRBV9
j_call: TRBJ2-3
cdr3_nt: TGTGCCAGCAGCGTATCGGCTAGCGGGAGCACAGATACGCAGTATTTT
cdr3_aa: CASSVSASGSTDTQYF

d_call: TRBD1
clone_size: once
v_call: TRBV9
j_call: TRBJ2-2
cdr3_nt: TGTGCCAGCAGCCCGCGACAGGGGCCAGCGAACACCGGGGAGCTGTTTTTT
cdr3_aa: CASSPRQGPANTGELFF

d_call: -
clone_size: few
v_call: TRBV24-1
j_call: TRBJ2-5
cdr3_nt: TGTGCCACCAGTGATCTTGACGGGGAGACCCAGTACTTC
cdr3_aa: CATSDLDGETQYF

d_call: -
clone_size: -
v_call: TRBV3-1
j_call: TRBJ2-5
cdr3_nt: TGTGCCAGCAGCCAAGCAATGGCGAAGTACTTC
cdr3_aa: CASSQAMAKYF

d_call: -
clone_size: -
v_call: TRBV15
j_call: TRBJ2-7
cdr3_nt: TGTGCCACCAGCAGCCGGGCCTCCCACGAGCAGTACTTC
cdr3_aa: CATSSRASHEQYF

d_call: -
clone_size: -
v_call: TRBV14
j_call: TRBJ2-2
cdr3_nt: TGTGCCAGCAGCCAAATGACAGGTCTTACCGGGGAGCTGTTTTTT
cdr3_aa: CASSQMTGLTGELFF

d_call: -
clone_size: -
v_call: TRBV6-6
j_call: TRBJ2-7
cdr3_nt: TGTGCCAGCAGTTCCGGTTTCGACGAGCAGTACTTC
cdr3_aa: CASSSGFDEQYF

d_call: -
clone_size: many
v_call: TRBV5-1
j_call: TRBJ1-1
cdr3_nt: TGCGCCAGCAGCTTGGAACAGCGTATGAACACTGAAGCTTTCTTT
cdr3_aa: CASSLEQRMNTEAFF

d_call: -
clone_size: -
v_call: TRBV7-2
j_call: TRBJ2-7
cdr3_nt: TGTGCCAGCAGCTTAGATGGTTTACGGACTGATTTCTTC
cdr3_aa: CASSLDGLRTDFF

d_call: TRBD1
clone_size: -
v_call: TRBV5-1
j_call: TRBJ2-1
cdr3_nt: TGCGCCAGCAGTTCGGGACAGGGGGGTGAGCAGTTCTTC
cdr3_aa: CASSSGQGGEQFF

d_call: -
clone_size: few
v_call: TRBV29-1
j_call: TRBJ2-1
cdr3_nt: TGCAGCCTAGTCACCTACAATGAGCAGTTCTTC
cdr3_aa: CSLVTYNEQFF

d_call: -
clone_size: many
v_call: TRBV24-1
j_call: TRBJ1-5
cdr3_nt: TGTGCCACCAGTGATATTGGTAATCAGCCCCAGCATTTT
cdr3_aa: CATSDIGNQPQHF

d_call: TRBD1
clone_size: many
v_call: TRBV18
j_call: TRBJ2-7
cdr3_nt: TGTGCCAGCTCATCCTCTCTGGGGACAGGGATGTACGAGCAGTACTTC
cdr3_aa: CASSSSLGTGMYEQYF

d_call: TRBD1
clone_size: few
v_call: TRBV12-3/TRBV12-4
j_call: TRBJ2-2
cdr3_nt: TGTGCCAGCAGTCGGGACAGGGGAATCACCGGGGAGCTGTTTTTT
cdr3_aa: CASSRDRGITGELFF

d_call: TRBD2
clone_size: -
v_call: TRBV4-2
j_call: TRBJ2-3
cdr3_nt: TGTGCCAGCAGCCTCAATAGCGGGGGGAACACAGATACGCAGTATTTT
cdr3_aa: CASSLNSGGNTDTQYF

d_call: -
clone_size: -
v_call: TRBV2
j_call: TRBJ2-2
cdr3_nt: TGTGCCAGCAATGGGGCTGGAGGGTGGACCGGGGAGCTGTTTTTT
cdr3_aa: CASNGAGGWTGELFF

d_call: -
clone_size: few
v_call: TRBV27
j_call: TRBJ2-2
cdr3_nt: TGTGCCAGCAGTTTATTAGGGGACACCGGGGAGCTGTTTTTT
cdr3_aa: CASSLLGDTGELFF

d_call: TRBD1
clone_size: -
v_call: TRBV10-3
j_call: TRBJ2-1
cdr3_nt: TGTGCCATCAGGGCACAGGGGTCCTTGACAGCACAACACTACAATGAGCAGTTCTTC
cdr3_aa: CAIRAQGSLTAQHYNEQFF

d_call: TRBD1
clone_size: once
v_call: TRBV3-1
j_call: TRBJ2-7
cdr3_nt: TGTGCCTTCTGTCCCAGAGCCGGGACAGGGACCTCCTACGAGCAGTACTTC
cdr3_aa: CAFCPRAGTGTSYEQYF

d_call: TRBD2
clone_size: many
v_call: TRBV16
j_call: TRBJ2-5
cdr3_nt: TGTGCCAGCTCACTAGCGGGACCAAAAGAGACCCAGTACTTC
cdr3_aa: CASSLAGPKETQYF

d_call: -
clone_size: many
v_call: TRBV6-5
j_call: TRBJ2-2
cdr3_nt: TGTGCCAGCAGTTTACGACCCGGGACACTGGATGGGTGGGAGCTGTTTTTT
cdr3_aa: CASSLRPGTLDGWELFF

d_call: -
clone_size: -
v_call: TRBV20-1
j_call: TRBJ2-1
cdr3_nt: TGCAGTGCTAGGCGCTCGGAGGGGACAAGCAATGAGCAGTTCTTC
cdr3_aa: CSARRSEGTSNEQFF

d_call: TRBD1
clone_size: -
v_call: TRBV18
j_call: TRBJ2-6
cdr3_nt: TGTGCCAGCTCACACAGGGACAGGGCCTCCTCTGGGGCCAACGTCCTGACTTTC
cdr3_aa: CASSHRDRASSGANVLTF

d_call: -
clone_size: many
v_call: TRBV11-2
j_call: TRBJ1-2
cdr3_nt: TGTGCCAGCAGCGAAAACAGGGTCCATGGCTACACCTTC
cdr3_aa: CASSENRVHGYTF

d_call: TRBD2
clone_size: -
v_call: TRBV5-5
j_call: TRBJ2-1
cdr3_nt: TGTGCCAGCAGCTTCGGGACTAGCGGGGTGAATGGGCAGTTCTTC
cdr3_aa: CASSFGTSGVNGQFF

d_call: -
clone_size: few
v_call: TRBV6-4
j_call: TRBJ1-1
cdr3_nt: TGTGCCAGCAGTGGGGACGGGAACACTGAAGCTTTCTTT
cdr3_aa: CASSGDGNTEAFF

d_call: -
clone_size: many
v_call: TRBV3-1
j_call: TRBJ2-5
cdr3_nt: TGTGCCAGCAGCCTGAGGACAGACCTGGAGACCCAGTACTTC
cdr3_aa: CASSLRTDLETQYF

d_call: TRBD1
clone_size: few
v_call: TRBV20-1
j_call: TRBJ2-7
cdr3_nt: TGCAGTGCTAGAGGTGGTGGACAGGGGGCGCGGGAGCAGTACTTC
cdr3_aa: CSARGGGQGAREQYF

d_call: -
clone_size: -
v_call: TRBV20-1
j_call: TRBJ2-1
cdr3_nt: TGCAGTGCTAGAAAGGTCCCGAACAATGAGCAGTTCTTC
cdr3_aa: CSARKVPNNEQFF

d_call: -
clone_size: few
v_call: TRBV6-2/TRBV6-3
j_call: TRBJ2-3
cdr3_nt: TGTGCCAGCAAATCCGCCACAGATACGCAGTATTTT
cdr3_aa: CASKSATDTQYF

d_call: TRBD1
clone_size: -
v_call: TRBV29-1
j_call: TRBJ2-2
cdr3_nt: TGCAGCGCCCGGACAGGGGGCTACACCGGGGAGCTGTTTTTT
cdr3_aa: CSARTGGYTGELFF

d_call: TRBD2
clone_size: many
v_call: TRBV28
j_call: TRBJ2-1
cdr3_nt: TGTGCCAGCAGTCCCTCACTAGCGATTTTAAATAGATGGGAGCAGTTCTTC
cdr3_aa: CASSPSLAILNRWEQFF

d_call: -
clone_size: -
v_call: TRBV3-1
j_call: TRBJ2-7
cdr3_nt: TGTGCCAGCAGCCAAGCCCTGCCGGGGCCCTACGAGCAGTACTTC
cdr3_aa: CASSQALPGPYEQYF

d_call: -
clone_size: -
v_call: TRBV7-2
j_call: TRBJ2-7
cdr3_nt: TGTGCCAGCAGCTTATCTATCGTGGGGCCCACCTACGAGCAGTACTTC
cdr3_aa: CASSLSIVGPTYEQYF

d_call: TRBD1
clone_size: -
v_call: TRBV11-3
j_call: TRBJ2-7
cdr3_nt: TGTGCCAGCAGCCCCGGGCGGACAGGCGAAAGCTACGAGCAGTACTTC
cdr3_aa: CASSPGRTGESYEQYF

d_call: -
clone_size: -
v_call: TRBV20-1
j_call: TRBJ2-5
cdr3_nt: TGCAGTGCTAGAGATTCAGGGGTAAAAGAGACCCAGTACTTC
cdr3_aa: CSARDSGVKETQYF

d_call: -
clone_size: few
v_call: TRBV6-5
j_call: TRBJ2-7
cdr3_nt: TGTGCCAGCAGTTACTCGATCGAGCCTTCCTACGAGCAGTACTTC
cdr3_aa: CASSYSIEPSYEQYF

d_call: -
clone_size: many
v_call: TRBV12-3/TRBV12-4
j_call: TRBJ2-3
cdr3_nt: TGTGCCAGCAGTTTCCGGGACACCTACACAGATACGCAGTATTTT
cdr3_aa: CASSFRDTYTDTQYF

d_call: -
clone_size: -
v_call: TRBV4-3
j_call: TRBJ2-1
cdr3_nt: TGCGCCAGCAGCCAAGAGGGGGCTAGCGTGATTGGGTTC
cdr3_aa: CASSQEGASVIGF

d_call: TRBD2
clone_size: -
v_call: TRBV27
j_call: TRBJ2-3
cdr3_nt: TGTGCCAGCAGTGGCCGCGGGGGGCCCACAGATACGCAGTATTTT
cdr3_aa: CASSGRGGPTDTQYF

d_call: -
clone_size: many
v_call: TRBV20-1
j_call: TRBJ2-1
cdr3_nt: TGCAGTGCTACCGGCGTAGCGAGAGGAACCTACAATGAGCAGTTCTTC
cdr3_aa: CSATGVARGTYNEQFF